The rows below give T cell receptor beta chains drawn from one sample of a study of shared clonotypes between healthy human individuals. Data came from immunoSEQ multiplex PCR; TCRdb stores just in-frame clones and leaves some out. The sample lists some 2.4 million clones, 90% to 95% seen once, with around 0.37% in the top ten. The specimen sequenced was naive CD4+ T cells from PBMCs. Receptor source: a man aged 18 to 35 in good health. Some clones in this sample may be carry-over from other donors' samples. CDR3s include the opening cysteine and the closing phenylalanine or tryptophan. A D gene is named only where the DNA matches it firmly.

V	J	D	DNA	CDR3
TRBV7-8	TRBJ2-5	-	TGTGCCAGCAGCTTAGAAGGAGGGGTTGAGACCCAGTACTTC	CASSLEGGVETQYF
TRBV29-1	TRBJ2-3	TRBD2	TGCAGCGTTGAAGATCGGACTAGCGGGTCGACAGATACGCAGTATTTT	CSVEDRTSGSTDTQYF
TRBV15	TRBJ2-1	TRBD1	TGTGCCACCAGCAGAGGTGGGGACAGGGCATACAATGAGCAGTTCTTC	CATSRGGDRAYNEQFF
TRBV27	TRBJ2-7	TRBD2	TGTGCCAGCAGGGGGACTAGCCCCACCTACGAGCAGTACTTC	CASRGTSPTYEQYF
TRBV6-6	TRBJ2-5	-	TGTGCCAGCAGCCTCCCGGGGGAGACCCAGTACTTC	CASSLPGETQYF
TRBV30	TRBJ1-6	TRBD1	TGTGCCGGGTTGACAGGGGGGATCTCACCCCTCCACTTT	CAGLTGGISPLHF
TRBV7-8	TRBJ2-5	TRBD2	TGTGCCAGCAGCTTGAGCTGGGGACTACGCGAGACCCAGTACTTC	CASSLSWGLRETQYF
TRBV7-2	TRBJ2-3	-	TGTGCCAGCAGCTTAGCGATTGTGAAGGGGACAGATACGCAGTATTTT	CASSLAIVKGTDTQYF
TRBV5-1	TRBJ2-3	-	TGCGCCAGCAGCGACCCAACAGGGACGGGTTACACAGATACGCAGTATTTT	CASSDPTGTGYTDTQYF
TRBV6-1	TRBJ1-2	-	TGTGCCAGCTCCCGGGGCACCGGCTACACCTTC	CASSRGTGYTF
TRBV5-1	TRBJ2-3	TRBD2	TGCGCCAGCAGCTTGTTCCCCACTCGACTAGCGGGAGAACCAGATACGCAGTATTTT	CASSLFPTRLAGEPDTQYF
TRBV5-6	TRBJ2-7	TRBD1	TGTGCCAGCAGCTTGATTTGGGACAGGGGGCCTTACGAGCAGTACTTC	CASSLIWDRGPYEQYF
TRBV28	TRBJ1-1	-	TGTGCCACCATAGGGAGGAGTATGTCCGAGAACACTGAAGCTTTCTTT	CATIGRSMSENTEAFF
TRBV6-5	TRBJ1-1	TRBD1	TGTGCCAGCAGTTACTCCAGGGGGCTCACTGAAGCTTTCTTT	CASSYSRGLTEAFF
TRBV9	TRBJ1-5	-	TGTGCCAGCAGCGCCTCCGGGGGACTCAATCAGCCCCAGCATTTT	CASSASGGLNQPQHF